Below, 24 T cell receptor beta chains from the same sample are listed, as sequenced in a study of cytomegalovirus exposure and HLA in healthy donors. The PCR ran on 60 Vbeta and 13 Jbeta primers. The method was immunoSEQ multiplex PCR; TCRdb's version includes in-frame clones alone and lacks a portion of them. The data show 150,000 to 200,000 clones, over 75% seen once. Sequenced input: PBMCs. These TCRs come from a woman between 45 and 60 years old in good health and CMV-seronegative.

The chain couples TRBV7-9 to TRBJ2-7; a possible D gene is TRBD1 (6 bases). The CDR3 covers 15 residues. Trimming shortened V by 5 bases and J by 4 bases, and 18 bases separated the two germline ends. Germline values: CDR1 SEHNR, CDR2 FQNEAQ (reference sequence). CDR3 sequence: CASSPEAKGVYEQYF. CDR3 bases: TGTGCCAGCAGCCCCGAAGCGAAGGGGGTTTACGAGCAGTACTTC.

V and J are TRBV6-1 and TRBJ2-7, with 10 nucleotides matching TRBD1. Germline V gene lookup returns CDR1 MNHNS and CDR2 SASEGT. This CDR3 spans 15 amino acids. The J segment lost 1 base and the V segment lost 6 bases, leaving 6 bases of the junction unmatched. CDR3: CASRGWDRGSYEQYF. The CDR3, as DNA: TGTGCCAGCAGGGGGTGGGACAGGGGATCCTACGAGCAGTACTTC.

The J gene is TRBJ2-2, the V gene TRBV4-1; a weak D match, TRBD1 (6 bases). Germline lookup yields CDR1 MGHRA and CDR2 YSYEKL. The V and J ends lost 3 bases and 1 base respectively, with 12 bases between them. This CDR3 comprises 16 residues. CDR3 in amino acids: CASSHMGRGNTGELFF. The CDR3 nucleotides read TGCGCCAGCAGCCACATGGGCAGGGGGAACACCGGGGAGCTGTTTTTT.

This chain joins TRBV7-9 and TRBJ2-1; D may be TRBD2 (5 bases). Trimming pared 4 bases from V and 7 bases from J, leaving 14 bases between. The CDR3 runs 14 residues. Germline CDR1 and CDR2: SEHNR and FQNEAQ (reference sequence). Here the CDR3 DNA reads TGTGCCAGCAGCTACCGCGGGCCTGGGAATGAGCAGTTCTTC. It translates to CASSYRGPGNEQFF.

This clone showed up just a few times. The chain links TRBV5-1 to TRBJ1-4; TRBD1 might be the D (6 bases). Trimming left V 5 bases short and J 0 bases short, with 14 bases between. CDR1 is SGHRS and CDR2 is YFSETQ in the germline V gene. CDR3 length: 16 residues. The CDR3, as DNA: TGCGCCAGCAGGCTAACAGGGAGAGCAACTAATGAAAAACTGTTTTTT. Its translation is CASRLTGRATNEKLFF.

The chain joins TRBV7-6 to TRBJ2-7; 9 positions agree with TRBD2. The CDR3 is 13 amino acids. V gave up 5 bases and J gave up 6 bases; unmatched junction bases: 5. Per germline, CDR1 SGHVS and CDR2 FNYEAQ. In DNA, the CDR3 is TGTGCCAGCAGCCCGGGACTAGCTACCGAGCAGTACTTC. Translation gives CASSPGLATEQYF.

The rearrangement links TRBV28 to TRBJ2-5; 7 nucleotides align to TRBD2. V shed 6 bases, J shed 4 bases, and the junction held 5 bases outside the gene matches. This CDR3 region has 13 residues. CDR1 MDHEN and CDR2 SYDVKM come from the germline V gene. For the CDR3, the DNA is TGTGCCAGCAGCTCCCCGGGGGGAGAGACCCAGTACTTC. Protein product: CASSSPGGETQYF.

The chain combines TRBV11-2 with TRBJ1-3, with D perhaps TRBD1 (6 bases). This CDR3 comprises 16 residues. The germline CDR1 and CDR2 sequences are SGHAT and FQNNGV. Deletions cut 5 bases from V and 2 bases from J, with 16 bases between. CDR3 loop: CASSPTNRVAGNTIYF. The CDR3 DNA sequence: TGTGCCAGCAGCCCCACCAACAGGGTCGCTGGAAACACCATATATTTT.

The V gene is TRBV10-3, the J gene TRBJ1-4, with a tentative D call TRBD1 (5 bases). This CDR3 region has 13 residues. Germline lookup yields CDR1 ENHRY and CDR2 SYGVKD. Trimming pared 5 bases from V and 3 bases from J, leaving 7 bases between. CDR3 in amino acids: CAISTGSNEKLFF. Here the CDR3 DNA reads TGTGCCATCAGTACAGGTTCTAATGAAAAACTGTTTTTT.

The V call is TRBV28, the J call TRBJ1-2; 10 bases are shared with TRBD1. There are 17 residues in the CDR3. Germline V lookup: CDR1 MDHEN, CDR2 SYDVKM. V lost 5 bases and J lost 4; bases outside the gene matches: 13. CDR3 protein: CASSIGTGAGAGYGYTF. The DNA for the CDR3 is TGTGCCAGCAGTATCGGGACAGGGGCTGGTGCTGGCTATGGCTACACCTTC.

Turning to this clone: Other DNA sequences in this sample translate to the same CDR3. The gene calls are TRBV2 and TRBJ2-3, with a tentative D call TRBD1 (6 bases). Germline CDR1 is SNHLY and CDR2 is FYNNEI. The V gene lost 4 bases and the J gene lost 3 bases, with 8 bases spanning the gap. This CDR3 has 13 residues. CDR3 nucleotide sequence: TGTGCCAGCAGTGGGCAGGGGACAGATACGCAGTATTTT. Its translation is CASSGQGTDTQYF.

This sequence joins TRBV29-1 and TRBJ2-1, with 11 bases that match TRBD2. CDR1 and CDR2 (germline): SQVTM, ANQGSEA. CDR3 length equals 15 residues. The trim removed 7 bases at V and 3 bases at J, leaving 8 bases unmatched. The CDR3 is CSATLAGGFYNEQFF. For the CDR3, the DNA is TGCAGCGCCACCCTAGCGGGGGGCTTCTACAATGAGCAGTTCTTC.

This sequence joins TRBV29-1 and TRBJ2-2; 9 nucleotides align to TRBD2. Germline CDR1 is SQVTM and CDR2 is ANQGSEA. The CDR3 loop spans 14 amino acids. With 5 bases clipped from V and 2 bases from J, the junction kept 3 bases outside the gene matches. The CDR3 protein is CSVTSGRNTGELFF. DNA of the CDR3: TGCAGCGTTACTAGCGGGCGCAACACCGGGGAGCTGTTTTTT.

The chain combines TRBV11-3 with TRBJ1-1; weak D call: TRBD1 (6 bases). V lost 1 base to trimming and J lost 0 bases, with 9 bases between them. The germline V gene encodes CDR1 SGHNT and CDR2 YENEEA. The CDR3 runs 15 residues. The CDR3 DNA follows: TGTGCCAGCAGCTTAGGACAGGACCTGAACACTGAAGCTTTCTTT. It is translated as CASSLGQDLNTEAFF.

V and J are TRBV21-1 and TRBJ1-3; TRBD1, the table's D call, lacks a check against the DNA. TRBV21-1 is described as a pseudogene. The CDR3 is 18 amino acids. CDR3 region: CASSKSTRTGSSGNTIYF. CDR3 nucleotide sequence: TGTGCCAGCAGCAAATCTACGAGGACAGGGAGCTCTGGAAACACCATATATTTT.

The chain joins TRBV6-4 to TRBJ2-5, with D maybe TRBD1 (6 bases). The J call may not be correct, given that the DNA end is closer to TRBJ2-7. The germline V gene encodes CDR1 MRHNA and CDR2 SNTAGT. There are 14 residues in the CDR3. CDR3: CASWDPGHLYEQYF. CDR3 nucleotide sequence: TGTGCCAGCTGGGACCCGGGACACCTCTACGAGCAGTACTTC.

The V call is TRBV11-3, the J call TRBJ2-1, with 9 bases lining up with TRBD2. Trimming took 5 bases from V and 5 from J; bases not matched to a gene: 4. This CDR3 region has 14 residues. Germline CDR1 reads SGHNT; CDR2 reads YENEEA. This CDR3 is CASSPRLADNEQFF. Written as DNA, the CDR3 is TGTGCCAGCAGCCCTAGACTAGCGGACAATGAGCAGTTCTTC.

The chain couples TRBV9 to TRBJ2-5, with 10 bases identical to TRBD2. This CDR3 comprises 15 residues. Germline V gives CDR1 SGDLS, CDR2 YYNGEE. The trim removed 2 bases at V and 5 bases at J, leaving 6 bases unmatched. CDR3 loop: CASSVSGGAGETQYF. Here the CDR3 DNA reads TGTGCCAGCAGCGTCAGCGGGGGGGCCGGCGAGACCCAGTACTTC.

The chain links TRBV10-3 to TRBJ2-1, with TRBD1 matching over 9 bases. The CDR3 has 16 amino acids. Germline CDR1 and CDR2: ENHRY and SYGVKD. V was pared by 4 bases and J by 5 bases, with 9 bases of the junction left unmatched. Here the CDR3 DNA reads TGTGCCATCAGTGCGAGGACAGGGGAGACGAACAATGAGCAGTTCTTC. It encodes CAISARTGETNNEQFF.

Concerning this clone: This sample includes further DNA sequences coding for the same CDR3. The genes are TRBV9 and TRBJ2-5; D gene unclear. Germline V gene data show CDR1 as SGDLS and CDR2 as YYNGEE. V lost 0 bases to trimming and J lost 1 base, with 7 bases between them. The CDR3 runs to 14 residues. The CDR3: CASSVGGSQETQYF. In DNA, the CDR3 is TGTGCCAGCAGCGTAGGCGGCAGCCAAGAGACCCAGTACTTC. Drawing the rest from reference TRBV9 and TRBJ2-5, the complete variable domain is DSGVTQTPKHLITATGQRVTLRCSPRSGDLSVYWYQQSLDQGLQFLIQYYNGEERAKGNILERFSAQQFPDLHSELNLSSLELGDSALYFCASSVGGSQETQYFGPGTRLLVL.

The chain couples TRBV21-1 to TRBJ1-1. TRBV21-1 is shown as a pseudogene. The CDR3 consists of 16 residues. The chain's CDR3 is CASSNLRGLPNTEAFF. As DNA, the CDR3 is TGTGCCAGCAGCAACTTACGGGGTCTTCCGAACACTGAAGCTTTCTTT.

Details on this clone: Other DNA sequences of this sample code for an identical CDR3. V usage is TRBV4-2 and J usage is TRBJ1-1; no clear D gene. The CDR3 runs 12 residues. V lost 2 bases, J lost 2 bases, and 3 bases lay in between. The germline V gene encodes CDR1 LGHNA and CDR2 YNFKEQ. Written as DNA, the CDR3 is TGTGCCAGCAGCCAACTAAACACTGAAGCTTTCTTT. Translating it yields CASSQLNTEAFF.

V gene TRBV19 combines with J gene TRBJ1-5, with D possibly matching TRBD1 (6 bases). V was shortened by 7 bases and J by 7 bases, with 14 bases between the two germline ends. The CDR3 loop spans 13 amino acids. Germline V gene data show CDR1 as LNHDA and CDR2 as SQIVND (reference sequence). The CDR3 DNA sequence: TGTGCCAGTACCTCTCATGGGGGCCAGCCCCAGCATTTT. It yields the protein CASTSHGGQPQHF.

The rearrangement joins TRBV5-6 to TRBJ2-2; 16 bases agree with TRBD2. Germline V gene sequence: CDR1 SGHDT, CDR2 YYEEEE. Germline trimming cut 4 bases from V and 6 bases from J; bases unmatched to any gene: 12. This CDR3 contains 19 residues. As DNA, the CDR3 is TGTGCCAGCAGCGGGGGGACTAGCGGGAGGGCCGCGGTCTCCGGGGAGCTGTTTTTT. Protein: CASSGGTSGRAAVSGELFF.